This is a list of T cell receptor beta chains from one sample in a study of graft-versus-host responses after intestinal transplantation. These receptors' targets are unknown. The assay was immunoSEQ multiplex PCR, and TCRdb's table has in-frame clones only and misses some. Of approximately 93,000 clones in the sample, less than 95% were seen once. The sequencing here drew on unstimulated CD8+ T cells sorted from spleen or lymph node cells, taken before transplant. All receptors derive from a human donor who was the organ donor for an intestinal transplant. Each CDR3 is given with its conserved first and last residue. The D gene is left open where the match is weak. Clone size appears in some rows only: once, few, many, or a class for an expanded clone.

.,TRBD1,TRBV5-1,TRBJ2-7,TGCGCCAGCAGTTACGACAGGGCCTACGAGCAGTACTTC,CASSYDRAYEQYF
.,.,TRBV11-2,TRBJ2-5,TGTGCCAGCAGCTTTGGGGACACCATCCAAGAGACCCAGTACTTC,CASSFGDTIQETQYF
once,.,TRBV30,TRBJ1-5,TGTGCCTGGGCGGAGGCTCACGGCAATCAGCCCCAGCATTTT,CAWAEAHGNQPQHF
.,.,TRBV6-1,TRBJ2-5,TGTGCCAGCAGTGTAGGGGGTACGGAGACCCAGTACTTC,CASSVGGTETQYF
.,TRBD1,TRBV7-3,TRBJ2-7,TGTGCCAGCAGCTGGGACAGGGCCTACGAGCAGTACTTC,CASSWDRAYEQYF
.,TRBD2,TRBV18,TRBJ2-5,TGTGCCAGCTCACAGTGGACTAGCGGGAGGCTATGGGGAGAGACCCAGTACTTC,CASSQWTSGRLWGETQYF
.,TRBD1,TRBV19,TRBJ1-1,TGTGCCAGTAGTAGAACAGGGGCCTCGAGCACTGAAGCTTTCTTT,CASSRTGASSTEAFF
few,.,TRBV29-1,TRBJ2-2,TGCAGCGTTGTCGAACTCACCGGGGAGCTGTTTTTT,CSVVELTGELFF
once,.,TRBV28,TRBJ1-4,TGTGCCAGCAGTTTAAGAGGGCTTAATGAAAAACTGTTTTTT,CASSLRGLNEKLFF
.,.,TRBV7-8,TRBJ2-3,TGTGCCAGCCCCTTGGAGGACACGCAGTATTTT,CASPLEDTQYF